The 19 T cell receptor beta chains reported below all come from one sample, sequenced in a study of Ad26.COV2.S vaccination and SARS-CoV-2 variants. Specified treatment: roughly 19 received Ad26.COV2.S at low or high dose, single or two shots; about five received placebo; per-sample allocation not given. Material that was analyzed had been drawn on day 63 after the first vaccine or placebo injection. This table comes from immunoSEQ multiplex PCR, and its TCRdb copy is limited to in-frame clones, with some not included. The table shows approximately 400,000 clones, with approximately 84% occurring only once. Here the sequenced sample was peripheral blood, taken in a trial of Ad26.COV2.S vaccine versus placebo. These receptors originate from a person between 18 and 59 years old who received the Ad26.COV2.S COVID-19 vaccine or a placebo.

This rearrangement joins TRBV10-1 to TRBJ2-5; maybe TRBD1 (5 bases). CDR1 and CDR2 (germline): WNHNN, SYGVQD (reference sequence). Trimming cost V 4 bases and J 5 bases, with 20 bases left between them. The CDR3 has 16 residues. This chain's CDR3 is CASSGRGAGIGETQYF. The CDR3 bases are TGCGCCAGCAGTGGGCGCGGAGCAGGGATTGGGGAGACCCAGTACTTC.

Only one count was recorded for this clone. CDR3 nucleotide sequence: TGCGCCAGCAGCCTGGCCCGGGGGTACGACAATGAGCAGTTCTTC. Amino acids: CASSLARGYDNEQFF. This chain connects TRBV5-1 to TRBJ2-1, with D possibly matching TRBD2 (6 bases). The CDR3 is 15 residues long. The germline V gene has CDR1 SGHRS and CDR2 YFSETQ. The V end lost 4 bases, the J end lost 5 bases, and 16 bases lay between the germline ends. The full variable domain, in which reference TRBV5-1 and TRBJ2-1 provide the parts outside the CDR3, is KAGVTQTPRYLIKTRGQQVTLSCSPISGHRSVSWYQQTPGQGLQFLFEYFSETQRNKGNFPGRFSGRQFSNSRSEMNVSTLELGDSALYLCASSLARGYDNEQFFGPGTRLTVL.

The chain links TRBV28 to TRBJ1-5; 7 nucleotides line up with TRBD1. Losses at the gene ends were 5 bases for V and 5 bases for J; bases not matched to a gene: 15. There are 17 residues in the CDR3. Per germline, CDR1 MDHEN and CDR2 SYDVKM. In DNA, the CDR3 is TGTGCCAGCAGTCCCGGGACAGACCTTGTTGTTTATCAGCCCCAGCATTTT. It specifies CASSPGTDLVVYQPQHF.

The chain carries TRBV6-2 or TRBV6-3 and TRBJ2-1; TRBD1 is a possible D gene (5 bases). The CDR3 spans 15 residues. V was pared by 2 bases and J by 3 bases, with 11 bases between. In germline, CDR1 is MNHEY, CDR2 SVGEGT. The DNA of the CDR3 is TGTGCCAGCAGTTACGAGACAGCAGGCTACAATGAGCAGTTCTTC. Protein sequence: CASSYETAGYNEQFF.

The chain is built from TRBV18 and TRBJ2-5; 7 bases fit TRBD1. The length of the CDR3 is 15 residues. V was clipped by 3 bases and J by 5 bases; unmatched bases: 9. In germline, CDR1 is KGHSH, CDR2 LQKENI. CDR3 loop: CASSPPGQKGETQYF. The CDR3 DNA follows: TGTGCCAGCTCACCCCCGGGACAGAAAGGGGAGACCCAGTACTTC.

The gene calls are TRBV6-2 or TRBV6-3 and TRBJ2-5, with 16 bases that match TRBD2. The CDR3 covers 18 residues. The V gene's germline CDR1 is MNHEY and CDR2 SVGEGT. With 5 bases clipped from V and 1 base from J, the junction kept 7 bases outside the gene matches. The CDR3 DNA reads TGTGCCAGCAGTACCTCGGGACTAGCGGGGGGGCGCCAAGAGACCCAGTACTTC. Translated: CASSTSGLAGGRQETQYF.

This chain links TRBV7-8 with TRBJ2-7; 7 bases are shared with TRBD1. This CDR3 contains 15 residues. V shed 5 bases, J shed 0 bases, and the junction held 7 bases outside the gene matches. CDR1 and CDR2 from the germline V gene are SGHVS and FQNEAQ. CDR3 coding DNA: TGTGCCAGCAGCCCAGGGGGTGGCAGCTCCTACGAGCAGTACTTC. Its translation: CASSPGGGSSYEQYF.

This clone occurred once. V usage is TRBV7-8 and J usage is TRBJ2-5; D not resolved. The CDR3 is 15 residues long. V lost 3 bases and J 4 bases, leaving 15 bases between the germline ends. The germline V gene encodes CDR1 SGHVS and CDR2 FQNEAQ. The CDR3 region is CASSFGRLRRETQYF. The CDR3 coding sequence is TGTGCCAGCAGCTTTGGGCGGCTCAGGAGAGAGACCCAGTACTTC.

The rearrangement joins TRBV18 to TRBJ2-7; maybe TRBD1 (5 bases). The CDR3 spans 12 residues. Germline assignment: CDR1 KGHSH and CDR2 LQKENI. The V and J ends lost 5 bases and 6 bases respectively, with 11 bases between them. CDR3 bases: TGTGCCAGCTCAACCAGGGTTGGCGAGCAGTACTTC. It yields the protein CASSTRVGEQYF. Filled out from reference TRBV18 and TRBJ2-7, the complete variable domain reads NAGVMQNPRHLVRRRGQEARLRCSPMKGHSHVYWYRQLPEEGLKFMVYLQKENIIDESGMPKERFSAEFPKEGPSILRIQQVVRGDSAAYFCASSTRVGEQYFGPGTRLTVT.

V usage is TRBV5-4 and J usage is TRBJ2-5; 9 bases fit TRBD1. Germline trimming cut 1 base from V and 4 bases from J; bases unmatched to any gene: 11. Germline V gene data show CDR1 as SGHNT and CDR2 as YYREEE (reference sequence). This CDR3 has 17 residues. The CDR3 sequence: CASSLTLGGQGRETQYF. The CDR3, as DNA: TGTGCCAGCAGCTTGACACTAGGAGGACAGGGGAGAGAGACCCAGTACTTC.

The V call is TRBV6-2 or TRBV6-3, the J call TRBJ2-1; 13 bases line up with TRBD2. The V gene end was trimmed by 2 bases and the J gene end by 12 bases; junction bases not matched to a gene: 10. The CDR3 is 16 residues long. Germline CDR1 is MNHEY and CDR2 is SVGEGT. CDR3 DNA: TGTGCCAGCAGTTACGCCACGGGACTAGCGGGACGGGGGCAGTTCTTC. This codes for CASSYATGLAGRGQFF.

The V gene is TRBV5-1, the J gene TRBJ1-1; D not resolved. Trimming cost V 0 bases and J 4 bases, with 13 bases left between them. CDR3 length: 15 amino acids. The germline V gene has CDR1 SGHRS and CDR2 YFSETQ. CDR3 nucleotides: TGCGCCAGCAGCTTGGGTACCCTGGGAGGCACTGAAGCTTTCTTT. Protein product: CASSLGTLGGTEAFF.

For this clone: Other DNA sequences in the sample encode the same CDR3. The chain carries TRBV3-1 (or the pseudogene TRBV3-2) and TRBJ2-5; 14 bases are a match to TRBD2. The CDR3 runs to 16 residues. V was pared by 4 bases and J by 2 bases, with 3 bases of the junction left unmatched. The germline V gene encodes CDR1 LGHDT and CDR2 YNNKEL (reference sequence). The CDR3 region has the DNA TGTGCCAGCAGCCCGCGACTAGCGGGGGGGCAAGAGACCCAGTACTTC. It encodes CASSPRLAGGQETQYF.

The chain joins TRBV6-4 to TRBJ2-1, with D tentatively TRBD1 (6 bases). This CDR3 spans 13 amino acids. Germline CDR1 and CDR2: MRHNA and SNTAGT. V was trimmed by 6 bases and J by 4 bases, leaving 10 bases between them. CDR3 bases: TGTGCCAGCAGCCAACAGGGTTACAATGAGCAGTTCTTC. Its protein is CASSQQGYNEQFF.

This rearrangement joins TRBV27 to TRBJ2-7; D unresolved. Germline assignment: CDR1 MNHEY and CDR2 SMNVEV (reference sequence). The CDR3 extends over 13 amino acids. V gave up 4 bases and J gave up 0 bases, with 7 bases separating them. The CDR3 region has the DNA TGTGCCAGCAGTTCTATCGCCTCCTACGAGCAGTACTTC. Translation: CASSSIASYEQYF.

This sequence joins TRBV3-1 (or the pseudogene TRBV3-2) and TRBJ2-7; TRBD2 matches at 15 bases. CDR1 and CDR2 from the germline V gene are LGHDT and YNNKEL (reference sequence). V lost 4 bases and J lost 3; bases outside the gene matches: 10. The CDR3 is 18 amino acids. The DNA for the CDR3 is TGTGCCAGCAGCCTACGGACTAGCGGGAGGGAGGAGGGCTACGAGCAGTACTTC. As protein: CASSLRTSGREEGYEQYF.

The chain couples TRBV5-6 to TRBJ2-1, with TRBD1 matching 9 bases. Germline values: CDR1 SGHDT, CDR2 YYEEEE. J gave up 7 bases and V 7 bases, and 6 bases lay outside the gene matches. The CDR3 runs to 13 residues. The CDR3 loop is CASARDRVNEQFF. DNA of the CDR3: TGTGCCAGCGCCCGGGACAGGGTAAATGAGCAGTTCTTC.

The chain uses TRBV3-1 (or the pseudogene TRBV3-2) and TRBJ1-3; D is unclear. V lost 0 bases and J 2 bases, leaving 5 bases between the germline ends. Germline values: CDR1 LGHDT, CDR2 YNNKEL (reference sequence). This CDR3 has 14 amino acids. The CDR3 DNA reads TGTGCCAGCAGCCAAGACCTCACTGGAAACACCATATATTTT. Protein product: CASSQDLTGNTIYF.

The chain links TRBV10-3 to TRBJ2-5; D tentatively reads TRBD1 or TRBD2 (5 bases each). The CDR3 is made up of 14 amino acids. Germline V gene lookup returns CDR1 ENHRY and CDR2 SYGVKD. V was clipped by 10 bases and J by 5 bases, with 20 bases between them. The CDR3 coding sequence is TGTGCCACTAAACTGGAACGGGGCAGGGAGACCCAGTACTTC. Residues: CATKLERGRETQYF.